This T cell receptor beta chain was retrieved from a study of CXCR3-negative and CXCR3-positive naive CD8 T cells. Per germline, CDR1 SNHLY and CDR2 FYNNEI. The length of the CDR3 is 13 residues. Carrying UMI labels, the TRB cDNA libraries were prepared through 5' RACE. TCRdb reprocessed the 5' RACE reads and keeps a single row for each CDR3 protein, giving no DNA. The sample table sets out tens of thousands of distinct CDR3 sequences. Naivety in CD8+ T cells corresponded to a CD45RO-CCR7+CD27+CD95- phenotype. Study results and caveats: Memory cells differed in TRBV-TRBJ usage, but naive CXCR3-negative and CXCR3-positive cells had similar usage. CXCR3-negative naive cells had less hydrophobic TRB CDR3s than did CXCR3-positive naive cells.

Concerning this clonotype: Its antigen is not known.

Sequencing was done on a sample of naive CXCR3- CD8+ T cells from blood. Subset here: CD45RO-CCR7+CD27+CD95- naive CD8+ T cells lacking CXCR3 (TNR3-). This chain uses TRBV2 with TRBJ2-5. This TCR came from a human donor in good health. Some clones in this sample may be carry-over from other donors' samples. The CDR3 sequence: CASSGARMETQYF.